These T cell receptor beta chains were read from a single sample in a study of blood T cell repertoires in COVID-19. Data came from immunoSEQ multiplex PCR; TCRdb stores just in-frame clones and leaves some out. The sample lists hundreds of thousands of clones, 70% to 90% occurring once. The sequenced sample was peripheral blood. The source is a woman aged 30 to 39 with active or convalescent COVID-19. CDR3s include the opening cysteine and the closing phenylalanine or tryptophan. D genes are given only for firm matches. Only some rows state a clone size, as once, few, many or a class for expanded clones.

>TRBJ1-5|TRBV19|TRBD1|-
CASSTGTGGVYQPQHF
TGTGCCAGTAGTACTGGGACAGGGGGCGTATATCAGCCCCAGCATTTT
>TRBJ2-3|TRBV15|TRBD2|-
CATSRDRGGGSDTQYF
TGTGCCACCAGCAGAGATCGGGGCGGGGGGTCAGATACGCAGTATTTT
>TRBJ1-3|TRBV3-1/TRBV3-2|TRBD1|-
CASSPFRDSGALVGNTIYF
TGTGCCAGCAGCCCTTTCCGGGACAGTGGGGCCTTGGTTGGAAACACCATATATTTT
>TRBJ1-1|TRBV5-5|TRBD1|-
CASSYGTGDTEAFF
TGTGCCAGCAGCTACGGGACAGGAGACACTGAAGCTTTCTTT
>TRBJ1-2|TRBV2|-|few
CASSAERARVGFGYGYTF
TGTGCCAGCAGTGCCGAAAGGGCCAGGGTGGGATTCGGCTATGGCTACACCTTC
>TRBJ1-2|TRBV3-1/TRBV3-2|-|-
CASSRLTGGAEGYTF
TGTGCCAGCAGCCGCCTAACCGGAGGGGCTGAGGGCTACACCTTC
>TRBJ2-7|TRBV29-1|TRBD1|-
CSVLSTGETSYEQYF
TGCAGCGTCCTGAGTACAGGGGAAACATCCTACGAGCAGTACTTC
>TRBJ2-7|TRBV5-1|TRBD1|-
CASSFGTGRYEQYF
TGCGCCAGCAGCTTTGGGACAGGGCGTTACGAGCAGTACTTC
>TRBJ1-3|TRBV18|-|-
CASSPNARGMGGNTIYF
TGTGCCAGCTCACCAAACGCCAGGGGAATGGGTGGAAACACCATATATTTT
>TRBJ1-1|TRBV27|-|-
CASSPWGTNTEAFF
TGTGCCAGCAGTCCTTGGGGCACGAACACTGAAGCTTTCTTT
>TRBJ2-7|TRBV5-6|TRBD1|few
CASSVQGALREQYF
TGTGCCAGCAGCGTACAGGGGGCATTGCGTGAGCAGTACTTC
>TRBJ1-1|TRBV5-1|TRBD1|-
CASSLGGGPTEAFF
TGCGCCAGCAGCTTGGGAGGGGGCCCCACTGAAGCTTTCTTT
>TRBJ2-1|TRBV19|TRBD1|-
CASSIKLDREQFF
TGTGCCAGTAGTATAAAACTGGACAGGGAGCAGTTCTTC
>TRBJ1-1|TRBV19|TRBD1|-
CASTPTGKNTEAFF
TGTGCCAGTACTCCGACAGGGAAGAACACTGAAGCTTTCTTT
>TRBJ2-7|TRBV6-2/TRBV6-3|-|-
CASSYSDTGRTYEQYF
TGTGCCAGCAGTTACTCCGACACAGGGCGGACCTACGAGCAGTACTTC
>TRBJ1-5|TRBV30|-|-
CAWSVQQGGTNQPQHF
TGTGCCTGGAGTGTTCAACAGGGTGGTACCAATCAGCCCCAGCATTTT
>TRBJ2-1|TRBV6-5|TRBD2|-
CASSYGLAGVYNEQFF
TGTGCCAGCAGTTACGGACTAGCGGGGGTTTACAATGAGCAGTTCTTC
>TRBJ1-1|TRBV18|TRBD1|-
CASSLGTGDVNTEAFF
TGTGCCAGCTCACTTGGGACAGGCGATGTGAACACTGAAGCTTTCTTT
>TRBJ1-2|TRBV28|-|-
CASSPSGTTWYGYTF
TGTGCCAGCAGCCCCTCAGGGACAACTTGGTATGGCTACACCTTC
>TRBJ1-2|TRBV6-1|-|-
CASSEVAVFDYGYTF
TGTGCCAGCAGTGAAGTAGCAGTTTTCGACTATGGCTACACCTTC
>TRBJ2-1|TRBV19|-|-
CASNPSPGSFLEQFF
TGTGCCAGTAATCCGTCTCCGGGGAGTTTTCTTGAGCAGTTCTTC
>TRBJ1-1|TRBV5-8|-|-
CASTRRGLGTEAFF
TGTGCCAGCACCCGCAGGGGATTGGGCACTGAAGCTTTCTTT
>TRBJ2-1|TRBV7-9|TRBD2|-
CASSADSGLDIPQFF
TGTGCCAGCAGCGCCGACTCGGGACTAGATATCCCGCAGTTCTTC
>TRBJ1-2|TRBV6-4|-|-
CASIKRPTVPDGYTF
TGTGCCAGCATCAAAAGGCCGACAGTCCCGGATGGCTACACCTTC
>TRBJ2-2|TRBV4-1|-|-
CASRENGELFF
TGCGCCAGCAGGGAGAACGGGGAGCTGTTTTTT
>TRBJ1-2|TRBV3-1/TRBV3-2|-|-
CASSPGVGYGYTF
TGTGCCAGCAGCCCAGGGGTTGGCTATGGCTACACCTTC
>TRBJ2-3|TRBV5-4|-|-
CATSDSSSTDTQYF
TGTGCCACCTCGGACAGCTCTAGCACAGATACGCAGTATTTT
>TRBJ1-5|TRBV5-1|-|-
CASSLSGSGNQPQHF
TGCGCCAGCAGCCTGAGTGGGTCAGGGAATCAGCCCCAGCATTTT
>TRBJ2-1|TRBV6-5|TRBD1|-
CASSRTGLAYNEQFF
TGTGCCAGCAGTCGGACAGGCCTGGCCTACAATGAGCAGTTCTTC
>TRBJ1-2|TRBV7-9|-|-
CASSTGQSLAYGYTF
TGTGCCAGCAGCACAGGACAGAGCCTGGCCTATGGCTACACCTTC
>TRBJ1-1|TRBV18|TRBD1|-
CASSPSTGLNTEAFF
TGTGCCAGCTCACCTTCGACAGGGCTGAACACTGAAGCTTTCTTT
>TRBJ2-5|TRBV12-3/TRBV12-4|TRBD2|-
CASRDSGIETQYF
TGTGCCAGCAGAGACAGCGGGATTGAGACCCAGTACTTC
>TRBJ2-3|TRBV5-1|TRBD2|-
CASSLDLAGGADTQYF
TGCGCCAGCAGCTTGGACCTAGCGGGGGGGGCAGATACGCAGTATTTT
>TRBJ2-2|TRBV7-9|-|-
CASSFGLADRGELFF
TGTGCCAGCAGCTTTGGGCTAGCCGACCGTGGAGAGCTGTTTTTT
>TRBJ1-2|TRBV6-5|-|-
CASSYRSQGDYGYTF
TGTGCCAGCAGTTACCGTTCACAGGGTGACTATGGCTACACCTTC
>TRBJ1-3|TRBV6-5|-|-
CASSYGANSGNTIYF
TGTGCCAGCAGTTACGGGGCTAACTCTGGAAACACCATATATTTT
>TRBJ2-7|TRBV4-1|TRBD1|-
CASSQGVRQGSSYEQYF
TGCGCCAGCAGCCAGGGGGTCAGACAGGGAAGCTCCTACGAGCAGTACTTC
>TRBJ1-3|TRBV19|-|-
CASSPGVISGNTIYF
TGTGCCAGTAGCCCGGGTGTGATCTCTGGAAACACCATATATTTT
>TRBJ2-1|TRBV13|TRBD2|-
CASSLGAGGPYNEQFF
TGTGCCAGCAGCTTAGGAGCGGGAGGGCCCTACAATGAGCAGTTCTTC
>TRBJ1-1|TRBV13|-|-
CASSLYQGNTEAFF
TGTGCCAGCAGCTTATATCAGGGGAACACTGAAGCTTTCTTT
>TRBJ1-2|TRBV27|TRBD1|-
CASSLLGQGGGYTF
TGTGCCAGCAGTTTATTGGGACAGGGTGGTGGCTACACCTTC
>TRBJ1-2|TRBV19|TRBD1|-
CASSISGQLYNYGYTF
TGTGCCAGTAGTATTTCGGGACAGCTATATAACTATGGCTACACCTTC
>TRBJ2-7|TRBV3-1/TRBV3-2|-|few
CASSHTGGFNEQYF
TGTGCCAGCAGCCATACTGGGGGCTTTAACGAGCAGTACTTC
>TRBJ1-4|TRBV7-6|TRBD1|-
CASSRITGDRVEKLFF
TGTGCCAGCAGCCGAATCACAGGGGACAGGGTTGAAAAACTGTTTTTT
>TRBJ1-2|TRBV27|TRBD1|-
CASSLGGQGQSYGYTF
TGTGCCAGCAGTTTAGGGGGACAGGGTCAGTCTTATGGCTACACCTTC
>TRBJ1-1|TRBV4-1|-|-
CASSQGGATEAFF
TGCGCCAGCAGCCAGGGTGGAGCAACTGAAGCTTTCTTT
>TRBJ2-7|TRBV6-1|TRBD2|-
CASSEYRLAGEHYYEQYF
TGTGCCAGCAGTGAGTACCGACTAGCGGGGGAACATTACTACGAGCAGTACTTC
>TRBJ1-5|TRBV12-5|TRBD1|once
CASGRTGAALPQHF
TGTGCTAGTGGGCGGACAGGGGCCGCACTGCCCCAGCATTTT
>TRBJ2-7|TRBV29-1|-|-
CSVGGGSRYEQYF
TGCAGCGTTGGAGGCGGGTCCCGCTACGAGCAGTACTTC
>TRBJ2-1|TRBV4-1|TRBD2|-
CASSQEKRDYNEQFF
TGCGCCAGCAGCCAAGAAAAGCGGGATTACAATGAGCAGTTCTTC
>TRBJ2-3|TRBV6-2/TRBV6-3|TRBD2|-
CASSYSLSSSGSPGWDTQYF
TGTGCCAGCAGTTACTCACTGTCTTCTAGCGGGAGCCCCGGGTGGGATACGCAGTATTTT
>TRBJ2-7|TRBV2|TRBD1|-
CANQDRESYEQYF
TGTGCCAACCAGGACAGGGAGTCCTACGAGCAGTACTTC
>TRBJ1-2|TRBV6-4|TRBD1|-
CASRKTGTGVGYTF
TGTGCCAGCAGAAAAACCGGGACAGGGGTAGGCTACACCTTC
>TRBJ2-1|TRBV6-1|TRBD2|-
CASSEGGTRTSSYNEQFF
TGTGCCAGCAGTGAAGGTGGGACTAGGACCTCCTCCTACAATGAGCAGTTCTTC
>TRBJ2-7|TRBV9|TRBD2|-
CASSVDLAGYEQYF
TGTGCCAGCAGCGTAGATCTAGCGGGTTACGAGCAGTACTTC
>TRBJ1-4|TRBV11-2|-|once
CASSPRLINEKLFF
TGTGCCAGCAGCCCGCGACTCATTAATGAAAAACTGTTTTTT
>TRBJ2-7|TRBV9|-|few
CASSPELAVSEQYF
TGTGCCAGCAGCCCCGAGCTCGCGGTCTCCGAGCAGTACTTC